Presented here are 8 T cell receptor beta chains from one specimen sequenced in a study of blood T cell repertoires in COVID-19. Profiled with immunoSEQ multiplex PCR; TCRdb holds only in-frame clones, not every one. The data contain approximately 120,000 clones, 88% of them singletons. Input material: peripheral blood. The receptors were gathered from a human donor in a cohort sampled during active COVID-19.

V gene TRBV5-4 combines with J gene TRBJ2-2, with D maybe TRBD1 (5 bases). CDR1 is SGHNT and CDR2 is YYREEE in the germline V gene (reference sequence). V lost 4 bases, J lost 4 bases, and 20 bases lay in between. CDR3 length: 17 residues. CDR3 region: CASSHPVGRESTGELFF. DNA for the CDR3: TGTGCCAGCAGCCACCCCGTCGGCAGGGAATCCACCGGGGAGCTGTTTTTT.

This clone is a singleton in its sample. The chain couples TRBV28 to TRBJ1-4; D gene ambiguous. The CDR3 extends over 15 amino acids. Trimming shortened V by 4 bases and J by 0 bases, and 9 bases separated the two germline ends. Germline V gene lookup returns CDR1 MDHEN and CDR2 SYDVKM. CDR3 loop: CASSSYSTTNEKLFF. The CDR3 nucleotides are TGTGCCAGCAGTTCCTACAGTACAACTAATGAAAAACTGTTTTTT.

The chain is built from TRBV12-3 or TRBV12-4 and TRBJ1-2, with 9 positions matching TRBD1. V trimming: 3 bases; J trimming: 4 bases; junction bases outside the gene matches: 0. The CDR3 covers 13 residues. CDR3 DNA: TGTGCCAGCAGTTTGACAGGGGGCTATGGCTACACCTTC. This encodes CASSLTGGYGYTF.

V gene TRBV5-4 combines with J gene TRBJ1-1; D remains ambiguous. CDR1 SGHNT and CDR2 YYREEE come from the germline V gene (reference sequence). This CDR3 has 14 amino acids. Trimming removed 0 bases from V and 1 base from J, with 7 bases in between. The CDR3 region is CASSLASGNTEAFF. The CDR3 bases are TGTGCCAGCAGCTTGGCTAGCGGGAACACTGAAGCTTTCTTT.

The J gene is TRBJ1-2, the V gene TRBV12-3 or TRBV12-4, with 7 positions matching TRBD1. V shed 8 bases, J shed 0 bases, and the junction held 3 bases outside the gene matches. CDR3 length: 13 amino acids. This chain's CDR3 is CASRGQPNYGYTF. DNA for the CDR3: TGTGCCAGCCGGGGACAGCCTAACTATGGCTACACCTTC.

The V and J genes are TRBV28 and TRBJ1-6; 11 nucleotides agree with TRBD1. Germline trimming cut 4 bases from V and 9 bases from J; bases unmatched to any gene: 2. Germline lookup yields CDR1 MDHEN and CDR2 SYDVKM. The CDR3 sequence is 14 residues long. CDR3 in DNA: TGTGCCAGCAGTTGGACAGGGGGCGGTTCACCCCTCCACTTT. It specifies CASSWTGGGSPLHF.

The V and J genes are TRBV6-5 and TRBJ2-3, with D possibly matching TRBD2 (5 bases). Trimming cost V 5 bases and J 6 bases, with 6 bases left between them. Per germline, CDR1 MNHEY and CDR2 SVGAGI. The CDR3 totals 11 residues. Here the CDR3 reads CASSTGDTQYF. In DNA, the CDR3 is TGTGCCAGCAGTACGGGGGATACGCAGTATTTT.

This clone was recorded only once. J is TRBJ2-5 and V is TRBV5-6, with a possible D match to TRBD2 (6 bases). The length of the CDR3 is 14 residues. CDR1 and CDR2 (germline): SGHDT, YYEEEE. Trimming cost V 6 bases and J 5 bases, with 17 bases left between them. CDR3 loop: CASTRGGFGETQYF. The CDR3 region has the DNA TGTGCCAGCACCCGAGGAGGGTTTGGCGAGACCCAGTACTTC.